The sample holds a few counts of the clone carrying this T cell receptor (beta chain). The germline CDR1 and CDR2 sequences are SQVTM and ANQGSEA. V lost 1 base to trimming and J lost 10 bases, with 10 bases between them. The CDR3 sequence is 12 residues long. Sequencing used immunoSEQ multiplex PCR; TCRdb keeps in-frame clones, though not all of them. The repertoire has 65,000 to 95,000 clones, 60% to 85% of them found once; the top ten carry over 15%. These data come from a study of T cells in localized non-small cell lung cancer. The TCR sequence derives from a man between 40 and 70 years old with stage II squamous cell lung carcinoma. Material: PBMCs, obtained before any cancer treatment. The chain has TRBV29-1 and TRBJ1-4; D is unclear. The CDR3 region has the DNA TGCAGCGTTGAAGTTGAGTCGGTAAAACTGTTTTTT. It is translated as CSVEVESVKLFF.